The clone carrying this T cell receptor beta chain was observed at least ten times. As to time point: newly diagnosed GD, antithyroid drugs for less than 3 months. The TCR library was prepared using RNA isolated from PBMCs. This specimen belongs to a study of regulatory T cells in long-lasting Graves disease. Germline loops: CDR1 SGHRS, CDR2 YFSETQ. The junction had 9 bases not matched to a gene; V was cut back by 0 bases and J by 7 bases. The CDR3 consists of 16 residues. For TCR beta, libraries came from iRepertoire HTBI primers and Arm-PCR of CDR3 regions. Each CDR3 protein is one row after TCRdb ran MiXCR on the multiplex PCR reads. The data contain 350,000 to 500,000 distinct CDR3 sequences, 14% of them singletons. Separately, the same data were catalogued under a study of T cells in Graves' hyperthyroidism and ophthalmopathy.

The chain couples TRBV5-1 to TRBJ2-2, with 7 bases lining up with TRBD2. The clonotype originates from a woman aged 45-65 years with Graves disease. The source material was peripheral blood mononuclear cells (PBMCs), sampled at new diagnosis, from a patient treated with antithyroid drugs. The CDR3: CASSLATSAVDGELFF. The CDR3 bases are TGCGCCAGCAGCTTGGCAACTAGCGCGGTAGACGGGGAGCTGTTTTTT.